This T cell receptor (beta chain) was captured in a study of T cell responses to AZD1222 COVID-19 vaccine. General study results and limits: No day 14 peak samples; only post-peak repertoires were characterized. Elevations in Spike-specific TCR breadth and depth followed administration of two AZD1222 doses. Unmutated regions of variants are reportedly targeted by nearly half of spike-specific TCRs.

The germline V and J ends were trimmed by 4 bases and 2 bases, with 14 bases remaining between them. The CDR3 consists of 16 residues. Per the germline V gene, CDR1 is LGHNA and CDR2 is YSLEER. For this clone: No antigen is known for it.

TCRdb's copy holds only in-frame clones and misses some; the assay was immunoSEQ multiplex PCR. Among 130,000 to 150,000 clones listed, around 89% were seen once. The sequencing here drew on peripheral blood, taken on day 0 of MenACWY control vaccination. The sequence was obtained from an adult in good health. This chain links TRBV4-3 with TRBJ2-2, with TRBD2 as a possible D gene (6 bases). CDR3 bases: TGCGCCAGCAGCCTCGGGACTGGGGATAACACCGGGGAGCTGTTTTTT. As protein: CASSLGTGDNTGELFF.